This T cell receptor beta chain originates from a study of T cell responses to AZD1222 COVID-19 vaccine (dated by TCRdb to 2020 to 2022). At the level of the whole study: AZD1222 recipients whose second dose came at about 4 weeks and those whose second dose came at about 12 weeks were combined into one group, since spike-specific TCR depth and breadth did not differ between the two schedules. A total of 230 to 250 trial participants underwent TCR sequencing, of whom around 210 had received two doses of AZD1222 and approximately 25 had received two doses of the MenACWY control vaccine. Trial participants were enrolled into age subgroups of 18-55, 56-69 and 70-plus years, which contained about 160, 30 and 59 TCR-sequenced participants, respectively.

Overall study results and their limits: No day 14 peak-response samples were available, so repertoires were characterized only after the peak T cell response. After two AZD1222 doses, both the breadth and the depth of spike-specific TCRs were significantly higher than at day 0 and than in MenACWY recipients. The 56-69-year group was small, and its depth increase did not reach significance, likely because of low power. Conclusions about previously exposed vaccinees are limited because only 5 or 6 AZD1222 recipients were SARS-CoV-2 seropositive at baseline. The whole spike protein was spanned by vaccine-associated CD4 TCRs, and dominant responses were seen in regions 160-218 and 743-854. Most participants were white British and females outnumbered males, and the authors suggested that clonal diversity may have been underestimated. Nearly half of unique spike-specific TCRs reportedly recognized epitopes outside regions mutated in the B.1.351 and B.1.1.7 variants.

Comments on this clone: The specificity of this receptor is unknown. No much larger clone exists at a distance of one base, and base qualities are not known.

This specimen's time point label, interpreted: baseline before first vaccination. Vaccinee samples were obtained from the UK trials COV001 and COV002, which included a single-blind randomized controlled phase 2/3 trial of AZD1222 (ChAdOx1 nCoV-19) in healthy adults. For TCRbeta chain sequencing, PBMC samples were collected from trial participants at day 0 and at day 28 after the second dose. At the junction V is shortened by 6 bases and J by 2 bases, with 8 bases in between. For CDR1 and CDR2, the germline V gene lists SNHLY and FYNNEI. The CDR3, cysteine through phenylalanine, is 13 amino acids long. Left in the record is the CDR3 DNA by itself, 39 bases read in frame from the first base. The CDR3 regions of human TCRbeta chains were analyzed by immunosequencing. The study's own analysis went as follows. Repertoire TCRs were matched against a reference library of SARS-CoV-2-specific TCRs generated with the MIRA antigen-specificity platform. Breadth was defined as the fraction of unique TCRs that were SARS-CoV-2-associated. Depth was defined as the fraction of total T cells that were SARS-CoV-2-associated. Using the MIRA data, each spike-specific TCR was mapped to the spike region that the TCR reacts to and placed in a CD4 or CD8 class. Log10-transformed breadth and depth values were compared by one-way ANOVA with Sidak's multiple comparisons tests. The table comes from immuneACCESS by way of TCRdb, which keeps in-frame sequences with V and J called. Part of the clones is missing from these tables; in studies checked, under half for an unresolved V gene and the rest for unknown reasons. D and trimming were read from the DNA, whereas the V and J calls and clone size are those reported in that table. In this sample the table shows approximately 150,000 clones, about 93% of which occur a single time. The biggest ten clones account for roughly 5.9% of the sample.

This receptor chain uses TRBV2 and TRBJ1-3; the D gene is possibly TRBD1, with 6 bases matching. The source of this sequence is an adult in good health. The sample here was peripheral blood, taken on day 0 of AZD1222 vaccination. The DNA is TGTGCCAGCAGGGCAGGGGCTGGAAACACCATATATTTT. It translates as CASRAGAGNTIYF.